The present entry profiles one T cell receptor (beta chain) with its context. Antigen specificity is unknown. The data are from a study of vaccination effects on CD4 cells after COVID-19. Overall study context: Antigen-specific CD4+ T cells were expanded (with viral peptide pools) by the ViraFEST assay ahead of sequencing. All study participants received two doses of BNT162b2 or mRNA-1273 vaccine. Peptides at about 10 ug/ml and IL-2 at around 9.3 IU/ml were added to 2 million or so PBMC per well.

Broader study findings: Nearly all vaccine-induced clones in healthy recipients recognized only SARS-CoV-2.

The data were produced by immunoSEQ multiplex PCR, yet TCRdb's version contains in-frame clones alone and is incomplete. The data hold 70,000 or so clones, with about 74% observed a single time. V lost 4 bases, J lost 2 bases, and 6 bases lay in between. The V gene's germline CDR1 is KGHDR and CDR2 SFDVKD. The CDR3 is 13 amino acids. Isolating CD4+ T cells followed 9 to 11 days of culture. The clonotype comes from a human donor who received a COVID-19 vaccine. The V call is TRBV24-1, the J call TRBJ2-3; no clear D gene. The sample in question was CD4+ T cells from PBMCs cultured without peptide, obtained before COVID-19 vaccination. The CDR3 here is CATSDPPTDTQYF. CDR3 in DNA: TGTGCCACCAGTGACCCACCCACAGATACGCAGTATTTT.